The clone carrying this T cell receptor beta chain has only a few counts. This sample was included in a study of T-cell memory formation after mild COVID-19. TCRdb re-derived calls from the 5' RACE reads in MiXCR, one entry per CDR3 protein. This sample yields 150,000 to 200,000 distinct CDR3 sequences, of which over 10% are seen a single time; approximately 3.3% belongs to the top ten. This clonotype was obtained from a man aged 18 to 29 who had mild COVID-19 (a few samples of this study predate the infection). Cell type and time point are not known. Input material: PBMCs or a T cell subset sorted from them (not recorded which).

As DNA, the CDR3 is TGTGCCAGCCTCAGTTTGGGGCAAAACATTCAGTACTTC. Translation gives CASLSLGQNIQYF. This rearrangement joins TRBV12-3 or TRBV12-4 to TRBJ2-4; D is possibly TRBD1 (5 bases). The CDR3 is made up of 13 amino acids. With 8 bases removed from V and 5 bases from J, the gap between germline ends came to 13 bases.